The rows below give T cell receptor beta chains drawn from one sample of a study of blood T cell repertoires in COVID-19. Assay: immunoSEQ multiplex PCR; the TCRdb copy retains only in-frame clones and omits some. The profile covers about 140,000 clones, with 84% appearing a single time and under 10% taken by the ten largest. What was sequenced was peripheral blood. The receptors stem from a man aged 30-40 years with COVID-19, enrolled during active disease. Both conserved end residues are part of each CDR3. Each record gives: V gene, J gene, CDR3 length, CDR3 protein.

TRBV6-2/TRBV6-3	TRBJ1-2	16	CASSDLWDRGPYGYTF
TRBV27	TRBJ1-2	14	CASSPYRTSYGYTF
TRBV4-1	TRBJ2-7	13	CASSQSSGYEQYF
TRBV9	TRBJ2-3	14	CASSVGSGTDTQYF
TRBV21-1	TRBJ1-1	16	CASSKVPRGELAEAFF
TRBV2	TRBJ2-5	14	CASNRAGAAETQYF
TRBV6-6	TRBJ1-1	15	CASSLAPGLNTEAFF
TRBV28	TRBJ2-2	17	CASSPTGLAGVTGELFF
TRBV7-9	TRBJ2-4	15	CASSPTGGTKNIQYF
TRBV12-5	TRBJ1-1	20	CASGSPDRGHRPLMNTEAFF
TRBV10-3	TRBJ1-5	12	CAISRRDQPQHF
TRBV13	TRBJ2-5	15	CASSSPGQGDETQYF
TRBV10-3	TRBJ2-3	13	CAISVGGRDTQYF
TRBV9	TRBJ2-1	14	CASSPRGLPNEQFF
TRBV11-2	TRBJ1-2	12	CASSLGDRVFLF
TRBV11-1	TRBJ2-5	15	CASSFNPTASETQYF
TRBV2	TRBJ1-1	15	CASRGWGGGNTEAFF
TRBV12-5	TRBJ2-1	15	CASARGQGAYNEQFF